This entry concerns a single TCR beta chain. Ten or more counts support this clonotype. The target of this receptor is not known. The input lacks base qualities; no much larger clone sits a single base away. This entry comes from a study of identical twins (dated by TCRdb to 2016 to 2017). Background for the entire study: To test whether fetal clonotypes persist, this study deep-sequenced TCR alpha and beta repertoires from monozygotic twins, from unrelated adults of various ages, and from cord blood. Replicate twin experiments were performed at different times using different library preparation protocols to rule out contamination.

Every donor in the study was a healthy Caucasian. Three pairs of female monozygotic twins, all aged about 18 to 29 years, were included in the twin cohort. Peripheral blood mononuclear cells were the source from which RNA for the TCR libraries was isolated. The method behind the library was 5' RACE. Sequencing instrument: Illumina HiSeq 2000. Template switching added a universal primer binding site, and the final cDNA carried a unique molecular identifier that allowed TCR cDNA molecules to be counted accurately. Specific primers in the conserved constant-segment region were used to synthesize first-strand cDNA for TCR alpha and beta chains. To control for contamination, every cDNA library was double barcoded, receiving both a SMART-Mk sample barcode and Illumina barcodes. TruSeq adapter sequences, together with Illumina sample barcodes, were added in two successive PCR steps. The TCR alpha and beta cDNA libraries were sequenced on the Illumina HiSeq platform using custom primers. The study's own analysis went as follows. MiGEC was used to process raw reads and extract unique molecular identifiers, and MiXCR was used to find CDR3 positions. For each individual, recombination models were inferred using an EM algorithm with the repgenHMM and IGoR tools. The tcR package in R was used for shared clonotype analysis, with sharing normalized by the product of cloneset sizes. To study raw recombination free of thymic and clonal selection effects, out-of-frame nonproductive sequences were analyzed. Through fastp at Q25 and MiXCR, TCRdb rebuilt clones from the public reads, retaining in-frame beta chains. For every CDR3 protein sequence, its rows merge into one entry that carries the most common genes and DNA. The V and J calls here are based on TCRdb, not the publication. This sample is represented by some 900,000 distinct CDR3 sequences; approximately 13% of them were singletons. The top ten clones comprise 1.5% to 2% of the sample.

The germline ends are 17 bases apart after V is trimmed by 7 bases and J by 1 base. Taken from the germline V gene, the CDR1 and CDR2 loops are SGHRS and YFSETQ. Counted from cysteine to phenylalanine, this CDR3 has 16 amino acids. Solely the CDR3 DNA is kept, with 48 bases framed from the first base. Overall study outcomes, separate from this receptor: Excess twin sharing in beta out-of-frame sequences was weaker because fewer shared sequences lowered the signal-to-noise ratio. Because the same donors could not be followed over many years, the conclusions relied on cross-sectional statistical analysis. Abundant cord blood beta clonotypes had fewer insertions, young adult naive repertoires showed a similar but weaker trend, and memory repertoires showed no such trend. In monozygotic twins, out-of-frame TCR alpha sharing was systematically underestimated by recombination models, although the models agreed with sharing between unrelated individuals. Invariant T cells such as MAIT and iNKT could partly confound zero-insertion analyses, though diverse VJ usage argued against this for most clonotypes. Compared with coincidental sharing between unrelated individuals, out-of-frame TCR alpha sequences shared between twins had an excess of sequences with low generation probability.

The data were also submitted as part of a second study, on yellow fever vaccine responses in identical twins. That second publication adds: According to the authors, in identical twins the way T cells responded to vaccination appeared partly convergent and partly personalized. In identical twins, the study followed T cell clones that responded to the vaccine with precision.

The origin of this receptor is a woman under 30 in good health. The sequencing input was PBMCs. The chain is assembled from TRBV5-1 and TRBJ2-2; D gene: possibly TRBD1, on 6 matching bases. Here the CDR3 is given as CASDSVGGQNTGELFF. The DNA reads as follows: TGCGCCAGCGACTCTGTTGGGGGACAGAACACCGGGGAGCTGTTTTTT.